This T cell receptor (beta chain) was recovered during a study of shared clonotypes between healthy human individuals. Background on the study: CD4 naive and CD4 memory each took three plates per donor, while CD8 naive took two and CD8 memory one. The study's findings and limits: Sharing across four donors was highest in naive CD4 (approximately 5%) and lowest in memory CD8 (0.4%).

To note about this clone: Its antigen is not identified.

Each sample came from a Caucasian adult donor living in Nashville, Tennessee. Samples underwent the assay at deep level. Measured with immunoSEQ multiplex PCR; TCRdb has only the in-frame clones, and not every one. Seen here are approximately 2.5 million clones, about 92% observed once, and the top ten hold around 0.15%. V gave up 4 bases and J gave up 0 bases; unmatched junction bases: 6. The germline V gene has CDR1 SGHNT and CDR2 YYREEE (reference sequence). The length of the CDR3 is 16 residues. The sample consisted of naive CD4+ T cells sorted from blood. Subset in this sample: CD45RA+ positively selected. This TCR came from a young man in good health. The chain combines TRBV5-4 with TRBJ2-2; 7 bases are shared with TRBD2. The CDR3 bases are TGTGCCAGCAGCCAATGGGCGGGAGCGAACACCGGGGAGCTGTTTTTT. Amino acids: CASSQWAGANTGELFF.